This T cell receptor (beta chain) was observed in a study of T cells after yellow fever vaccination (dated by TCRdb to the late 2010s). About the study as a whole: The SMART-Seq v4 Ultra Low Input RNA kit was used to prepare libraries from fractions with low cell numbers. To follow T-cell clones before and after primary and booster YFV17D yellow fever vaccination, bulk TCR alpha and beta repertoires were sequenced over time. Two healthy male donors, one aged 18 to 30 and one aged 30 to 39 years, were included in the cohort. Blood samples were taken at several timepoints before and after primary and secondary immunization, and bulk PBMC replicates and cell subsets were isolated. Paper-wide results and their limitations: FACS-sorted repertoires could contain abundant contaminating clonotypes from the bulk population, so computational filtering was required. A small share of clonotypes was detected in both CD4 and CD8 compartments, with the overlap likely arising from convergent recombination. Only a couple of donors were included in the study, so the extent to which the findings can be generalized is limited. The secondary T-cell response was found to be weaker but faster than the primary response, with a peak reached on day 5 rather than on day 15. After the booster, most clones that had expanded after primary vaccination were detected again (around 96% of CD4 and around nine tenths of CD8), suggesting broad maintenance of memory.

Synthesis of TCR cDNA relied on 5'RACE template switching, a step that introduced a universal primer site along with unique molecular identifiers. Priming of cDNA synthesis was performed from both the TCR alpha and TCR beta constant segments. Library amplification involved two PCR steps, and the second step added sample barcodes and sequencing adapters. Libraries were sequenced on Illumina HiSeq 2500 (2x100 bp) or NovaSeq (2x150 bp). From the authors' description of their analysis: Reads were demultiplexed and collapsed into UMI consensus sequences with MIGEC, and V(D)J alignment was performed with MiXCR. Vaccine-responding clonotypes were defined with edgeR using replicate PBMC samples, requiring FDR below 0.01 and a log2 fold change above 5 up to day 15. Each bulk clonotype received a CD4 or CD8 identity based on whether the sequenced CD4 or CD8 repertoire contained that clonotype at higher abundance. TCRdb reran the public reads through fastp at Q25 and MiXCR, keeping productive beta chains. Each record represents a unique CDR3 protein, reported with the most common genes and DNA among its rows. TCRdb, not the original authors, processed these V and J calls. For this sample there are a few hundred thousand distinct CDR3 sequences; less than 20% appear just once. Together, the top ten hold 17% of the sample.

This clonotype has only a few counts. Its antigen is unknown. Base qualities are not recorded, but no much larger clone differs from it by a single base. The CDR3 sequence holds 14 residues, the cysteine and phenylalanine included. Only the CDR3 portion is preserved as DNA: 42 bases, with reading frame beginning at the first base. The germline V gene supplies CDR1 SGHTA and CDR2 FQGNSA. V is reduced by 1 base and J by 7 bases, leaving a spacing of 13 bases between them. The sample's treatment or condition label, in plain terms: live attenuated yellow fever vaccine strain. Two biological replicates of bulk PBMCs were collected at each blood-draw timepoint. PBMCs were isolated from peripheral blood using a standard Ficoll-Paque protocol. RNA was extracted with TriZol from bulk PBMCs, CD4 and CD8 fractions, and dextramer-positive and dextramer-negative fractions.

Recombination joined TRBV7-2 with TRBJ1-2; too little of a D gene remains to name it. Sequences were derived from PBMCs, sampled less than 6 days after the first yellow fever vaccination. The source is a man aged 18 to 29 who received the YFV17D yellow fever vaccine. Here is the DNA: TGTGCCAGCAGCTTAGAGTCCCCGCGGGGTGGCTACACCTTC. Its coded protein is CASSLESPRGGYTF. Joined to the reference TRBV7-2 and TRBJ1-2 proteins, this CDR3 gives the full variable domain: GAGVSQSPSNKVTEKGKDVELRCDPISGHTALYWYRQSLGQGLEFLIYFQGNSAPDKSGLPSDRFSAERTGGSVSTLTIQRTQQEDSAVYLCASSLESPRGGYTFGSGTRLTVV.